What follows are 15 T cell receptor beta chains derived from one specimen sequenced in a study of tumor-infiltrating lymphocytes in primary liver carcinoma. Blood RNA originated from unsorted whole blood, with germline DNA additionally extracted. Constant-region priming of approximately 500 ng total RNA yielded TCR beta cDNA. Three nested multiplex PCR rounds, a slightly modified ARM-PCR method, built the TCR beta libraries. PCR rounds one and two used TRBV1-TRBV30 forward primers with a C-beta reverse primer for approximately 10 cycles each. TCRdb reprocessed the multiplex PCR reads with MiXCR, giving one entry per CDR3 protein. The table lists hundreds of thousands of distinct CDR3 sequences, around three fifths of them singletons, with 9% to 10% in the top ten. Sequenced material: peripheral blood. All receptors come from a man aged 40-49 years with primary liver carcinoma and hepatitis B virus infection.

This clonotype appeared a single time. The J gene is TRBJ2-3, the V gene TRBV7-9, with D possibly TRBD1 on 6 matching bases. Trimming left V 4 bases short and J 4 bases short, with 12 bases between. This CDR3 region has 14 residues. Per germline, CDR1 SEHNR and CDR2 FQNEAQ (reference sequence). Here the CDR3 reads CASSSQGHPDTQYF. CDR3 DNA: TGTGCCAGCAGCTCACAGGGTCACCCAGATACGCAGTATTTT.

In the case of this clonotype: This may stem from a read error, because a much larger clone lies one nucleotide away. The gene calls are TRBV6-2 or TRBV6-3 and TRBJ2-5; D possibly corresponds to TRBD2 (5 bases). There are 14 residues in the CDR3. The germline V gene encodes CDR1 MNHEY and CDR2 SVGEGT. This chain's CDR3 is CTSGRPAVQETQYF. CDR3 DNA: TGTACCAGCGGAAGGCCTGCGGTACAAGAGACCCAGTACTTC.

The chain carries TRBV7-9 and TRBJ1-2; unclear D gene. The germline gives CDR1 SEHNR, CDR2 FQNEAQ (reference sequence). The CDR3 contains 14 residues. V lost 2 bases to trimming and J lost 6 bases, with 13 bases between them. CDR3: CASSLLDDANGYTF. The CDR3 coding sequence is TGTGCCAGCAGCTTACTTGACGACGCGAATGGCTACACCTTC.

This clonotype was seen at least ten times. The V gene is TRBV6-5, the J gene TRBJ2-3; the match to TRBD2 covers 10 bases. Trimming at V came to 6 bases and at J to 1 base, leaving 4 bases not matched to a gene. The CDR3 is 15 amino acids. The germline V gene encodes CDR1 MNHEY and CDR2 SVGAGI. CDR3 coding DNA: TGTGCCAGCAGCAGCGGGAGGGTTGGCACAGATACGCAGTATTTT. Encoded protein: CASSSGRVGTDTQYF.

About this clonotype itself: One end of the junction is discordant with germline, which a read error may explain. This sequence joins TRBV12-3 or TRBV12-4 and TRBJ1-5, with D perhaps TRBD1 (5 bases). The length of the CDR3 is 15 residues. The CDR3 sequence: CTSMRGPCREQAQHF. Here the CDR3 DNA reads TGTACCAGCATGCGGGGACCGTGCAGGGAACAGGCCCAGCATTTT.

On this clonotype itself: A read error may explain this, as a much larger clone is one base away. The V and J genes are TRBV28 and TRBJ2-7, with D unresolved. The germline gives CDR1 MDHEN, CDR2 SYDVKM. CDR3 length: 16 amino acids. V was cut by 4 bases and J by 0 bases, with 16 bases left in between. CDR3: CASSWVWACSSYEQYF. In DNA, the CDR3 is TGTGCCAGCAGTTGGGTGTGGGCGTGTAGCTCCTACGAGCAGTACTTC.

About this clonotype: A read error may produce the germline difference seen at one junction end. The chain is built from TRBV29-1 and TRBJ2-7; 8 bases align to TRBD2. The CDR3 runs to 14 residues. The germline V gene encodes CDR1 SQVTM and CDR2 ANQGSEA. CDR3 in DNA: TGCAGCGTTGAATCAGGATCGGGGGGGTACGAGCGGTACTTC. Its protein is CSVESGSGGYERYF.

Regarding this clonotype: Given a much more abundant clone one base away, this may be a read error. In this CDR3 the conserved last residue, phenylalanine or tryptophan, is missing, so a read error is likely. The rearrangement joins TRBV6-1 to TRBJ1-5, with D possibly TRBD1 on 6 matching bases. Germline CDR1 and CDR2: MNHNS and SASEGT. The CDR3 spans 13 residues. V was clipped by 11 bases and J by 2 bases, with 13 bases between them. The CDR3 loop is CAGKEGGNQPQHC. The DNA for the CDR3 is TGTGCCGGTAAAGAGGGGGGCAATCAGCCCCAGCATTGT.

The V gene is TRBV2, the J gene TRBJ2-3, with D perhaps matching TRBD1 (5 bases). The CDR3 extends over 13 amino acids. V was clipped by 7 bases and J by 2 bases, with 10 bases between them. The germline V gene has CDR1 SNHLY and CDR2 FYNNEI. CDR3 sequence reads: CASTLRDTDTQYF. The CDR3 DNA reads TGTGCCAGCACTCTCAGGGACACAGATACGCAGTATTTT.

This clonotype was observed at least ten times. This sequence joins TRBV4-1 and TRBJ2-7, with 7 bases that match TRBD1. The length of the CDR3 is 15 residues. V lost 1 base to trimming and J lost 3 bases; unmatched junction nucleotides: 6. Per the germline V gene, CDR1 is MGHRA and CDR2 is YSYEKL. The CDR3 region is CASSQVRGRNYEQYF. DNA of the CDR3: TGCGCCAGCAGCCAAGTTAGGGGGCGAAACTACGAGCAGTACTTC.

About this clonotype: The conserved closing phenylalanine or tryptophan is absent in this CDR3, likely reflecting a read error. No DNA is shown, since the ends of the CDR3 on it are uncertain; the CDR3 is the one TCRdb lists. The V and J genes are TRBV4-2 and TRBJ1-1. Germline loops: CDR1 LGHNA, CDR2 YNFKEQ. The CDR3 is 14 amino acids in total, end residues counted. CDR3 residues: CASRRRRDGTETFV.

In its sample, this clonotype was seen a few times. One junction end does not reproduce the germline sequence, and a read error may be involved. This sequence joins TRBV5-6 and TRBJ1-5; D is ambiguous. Germline values: CDR1 SGHDT, CDR2 YYEEEE. The CDR3 runs to 13 residues. CDR3 protein: CASSLGSNQHQHF. The CDR3 coding sequence is TGTGCCAGCAGCTTAGGTAGCAATCAGCACCAGCATTTT.

This clonotype has at least ten counts. The chain uses TRBV12-3 or TRBV12-4 and TRBJ2-6; TRBD1 is a possible D gene (6 bases). This CDR3 contains 15 residues. The germline V and J ends were trimmed by 7 bases and 2 bases, with 12 bases remaining between them. The DNA of the CDR3 is TGTGCCAGCACCGTCAGGGGTCCTGGGGCCAACGTCCTGACTTTC. This sequence encodes CASTVRGPGANVLTF.

This chain connects TRBV24-1 to TRBJ2-3, with no clear D. Germline CDR1 is KGHDR and CDR2 is SFDVKD. With 6 bases removed from V and 2 bases from J, the gap between germline ends came to 14 bases. CDR3 length: 15 amino acids. The CDR3 nucleotides are TGTGCCACCAGTACCCCCCGTGATACCACAGATACGCAGTATTTT. Its protein is CATSTPRDTTDTQYF.

The chain recombines TRBV6-2 or TRBV6-3 with TRBJ1-5; 8 nucleotides line up with TRBD1. The V segment lost 6 bases and the J segment 10 bases; nucleotides outside the gene matches: 11. Germline assignment: CDR1 MNHEY and CDR2 SVGEGT. The CDR3 consists of 14 residues. The chain's CDR3 is CASSLTGGGGPQHF. The CDR3 nucleotides are TGTGCCAGCAGCCTAACAGGGGGGGGGGGACCCCAGCATTTT.